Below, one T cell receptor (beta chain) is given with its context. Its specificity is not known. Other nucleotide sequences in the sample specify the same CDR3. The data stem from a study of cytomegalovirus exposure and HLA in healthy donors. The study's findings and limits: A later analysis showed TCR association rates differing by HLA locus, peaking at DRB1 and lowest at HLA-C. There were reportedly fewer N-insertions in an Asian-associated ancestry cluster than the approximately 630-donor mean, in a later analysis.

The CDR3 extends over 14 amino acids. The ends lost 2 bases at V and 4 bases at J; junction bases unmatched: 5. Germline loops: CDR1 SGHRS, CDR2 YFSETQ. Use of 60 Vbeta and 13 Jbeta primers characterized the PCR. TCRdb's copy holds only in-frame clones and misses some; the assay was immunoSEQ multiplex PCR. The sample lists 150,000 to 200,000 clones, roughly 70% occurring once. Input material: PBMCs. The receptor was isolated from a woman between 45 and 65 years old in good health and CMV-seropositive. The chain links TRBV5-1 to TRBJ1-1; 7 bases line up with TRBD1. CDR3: CASSFLDRATEAFF. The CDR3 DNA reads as TGCGCCAGCAGCTTCCTCGACAGGGCCACTGAAGCTTTCTTT.